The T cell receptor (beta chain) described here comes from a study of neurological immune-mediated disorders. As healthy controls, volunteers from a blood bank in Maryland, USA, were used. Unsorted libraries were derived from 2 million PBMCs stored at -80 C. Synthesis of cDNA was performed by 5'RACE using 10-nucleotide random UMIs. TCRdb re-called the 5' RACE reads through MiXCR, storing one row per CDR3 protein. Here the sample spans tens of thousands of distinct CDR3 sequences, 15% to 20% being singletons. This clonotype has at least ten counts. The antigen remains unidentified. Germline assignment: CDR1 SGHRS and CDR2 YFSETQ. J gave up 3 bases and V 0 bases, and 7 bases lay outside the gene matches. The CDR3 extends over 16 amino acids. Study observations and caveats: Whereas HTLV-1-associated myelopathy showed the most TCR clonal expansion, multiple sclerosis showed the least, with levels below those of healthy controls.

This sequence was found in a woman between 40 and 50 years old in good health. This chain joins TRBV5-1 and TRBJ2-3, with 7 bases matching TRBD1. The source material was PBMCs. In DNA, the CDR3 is TGCGCCAGCAGCTTGGTGACAGGGTTGTCGACAGATACGCAGTATTTT. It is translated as CASSLVTGLSTDTQYF.